Sequencing of this T cell receptor (beta chain) was carried out in a study of CD4 T cells in relation to SARS-CoV-2 and coronaviruses. Sequenced by immunoSEQ multiplex PCR; TCRdb stores in-frame clones only, minus some. The sample lists about 31,000 clones, 72% seen once, with around 12% in the top ten. This CDR3 is built from 11 residues. The germline gives CDR1 GTSNPN, CDR2 SVGIG (reference sequence). Trimming removed 6 bases at V and 2 bases at J, with 7 bases between. Before the COVID-19 pandemic, during about 2010-2018, CD4+ T cells were taken from unexposed donors. After roughly 9 days of culture, CD4+ T cells were isolated. As for this clone: What it binds is unknown.

Specimen: CD4+ T cells from PBMCs, cultured in vitro. The clonotype originates from a human donor in good health. The chain combines TRBV30 with TRBJ1-1; no clear D gene. CDR3 sequence: CACERNTEAFF. In nucleotides, the CDR3 is TGTGCCTGTGAGAGAAACACTGAAGCTTTCTTT. Using reference TRBV30 and TRBJ1-1 for the parts outside the CDR3, the full variable domain is SQTIHQWPATLVQPVGSPLSLECTVEGTSNPNLYWYRQAAGRGLQLLFYSVGIGQISSEVPQNLSASRPQDRQFILSSKKLLLSDSGFYLCACERNTEAFFGQGTRLTVV.